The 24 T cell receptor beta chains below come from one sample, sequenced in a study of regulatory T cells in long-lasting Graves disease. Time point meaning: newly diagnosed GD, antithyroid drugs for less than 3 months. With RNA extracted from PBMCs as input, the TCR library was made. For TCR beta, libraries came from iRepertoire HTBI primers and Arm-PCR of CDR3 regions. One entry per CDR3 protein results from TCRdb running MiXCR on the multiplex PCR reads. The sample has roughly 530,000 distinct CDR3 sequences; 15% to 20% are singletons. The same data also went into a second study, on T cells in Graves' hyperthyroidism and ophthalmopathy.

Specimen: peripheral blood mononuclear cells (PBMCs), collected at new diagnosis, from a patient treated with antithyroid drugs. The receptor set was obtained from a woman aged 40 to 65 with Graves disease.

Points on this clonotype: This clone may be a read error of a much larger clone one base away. DNA for the CDR3: TGTGCCAGCACCCGCCTGCCGAGGGCGGGGAATGAGCAGTTCTTC. Residues: CASTRLPRAGNEQFF. This rearrangement joins TRBV6-1 to TRBJ2-1, with D possibly being TRBD2 (6 bases). The V gene's germline CDR1 is MNHNS and CDR2 SASEGT. The CDR3 loop spans 15 amino acids. Trimming left V 7 bases short and J 7 bases short, with 20 bases between.

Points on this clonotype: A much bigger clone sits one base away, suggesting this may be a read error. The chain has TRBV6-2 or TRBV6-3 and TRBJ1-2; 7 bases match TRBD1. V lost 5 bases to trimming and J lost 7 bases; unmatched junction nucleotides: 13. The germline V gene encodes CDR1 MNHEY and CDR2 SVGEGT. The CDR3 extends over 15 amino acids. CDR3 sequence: CASSDVFGTDSGYTF. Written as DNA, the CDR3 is TGTGCCAGCAGTGACGTCTTTGGGACAGACAGTGGCTACACCTTC.

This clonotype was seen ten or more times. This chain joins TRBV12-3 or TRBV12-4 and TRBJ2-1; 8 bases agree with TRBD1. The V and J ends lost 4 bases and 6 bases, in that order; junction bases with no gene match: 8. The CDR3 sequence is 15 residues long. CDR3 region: CASSSFRGRGNEQFF. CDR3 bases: TGTGCCAGCAGTTCTTTCAGGGGGCGCGGCAATGAGCAGTTCTTC.

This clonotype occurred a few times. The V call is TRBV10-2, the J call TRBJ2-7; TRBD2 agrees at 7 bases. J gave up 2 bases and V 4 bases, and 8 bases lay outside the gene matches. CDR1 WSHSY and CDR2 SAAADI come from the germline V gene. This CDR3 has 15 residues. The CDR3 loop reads CASSVWGGEPYEQYF. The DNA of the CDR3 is TGCGCCAGCAGTGTCTGGGGGGGAGAACCCTACGAGCAGTACTTC.

CDR3 DNA sequence: TGTGCCAGCAGCTTAGAGTTGTATCAGGGCATTCAGTACTTC. This sequence encodes CASSLELYQGIQYF. The chain links TRBV11-3 to TRBJ2-4; perhaps TRBD1 as D (5 bases). Germline assignment: CDR1 SGHNT and CDR2 YENEEA. The CDR3 spans 14 residues. Trimming pared 0 bases from V and 9 bases from J, leaving 12 bases between.

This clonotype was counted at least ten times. In DNA form, the CDR3 reads TGCAGTGCTAGTTTCTTAGCGGGGAACAATGAGCAGTTCTTC. Translating gives CSASFLAGNNEQFF. This chain uses TRBV20-1 with TRBJ2-1, with 8 bases identical to TRBD2. The V gene end was trimmed by 3 bases and the J gene end by 5 bases; junction bases not matched to a gene: 6. The CDR3 covers 14 residues. The V gene's germline CDR1 is DFQATT and CDR2 SNEGSKA (reference sequence).

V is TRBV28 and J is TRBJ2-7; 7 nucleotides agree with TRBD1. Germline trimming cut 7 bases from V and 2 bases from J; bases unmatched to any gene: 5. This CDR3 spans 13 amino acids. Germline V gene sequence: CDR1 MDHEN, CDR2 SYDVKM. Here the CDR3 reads CASTPGQTYEQYF. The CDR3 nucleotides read TGTGCCAGCACCCCGGGACAGACCTACGAGCAGTACTTC.

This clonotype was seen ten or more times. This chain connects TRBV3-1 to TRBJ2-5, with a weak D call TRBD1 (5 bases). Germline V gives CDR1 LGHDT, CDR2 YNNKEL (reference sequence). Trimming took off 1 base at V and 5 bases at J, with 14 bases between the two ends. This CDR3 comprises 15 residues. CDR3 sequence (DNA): TGTGCCAGCAGCCAAGGATGGTCTAAGGGGGAGACCCAGTACTTC. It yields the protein CASSQGWSKGETQYF.

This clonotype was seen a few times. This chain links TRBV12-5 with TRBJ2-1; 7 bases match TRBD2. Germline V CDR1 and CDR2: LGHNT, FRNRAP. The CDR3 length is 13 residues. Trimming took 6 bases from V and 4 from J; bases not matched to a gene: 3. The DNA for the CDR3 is TGTGCTAGTGGGGGGGAGGGGTACAATGAGCAGTTCTTC. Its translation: CASGGEGYNEQFF.

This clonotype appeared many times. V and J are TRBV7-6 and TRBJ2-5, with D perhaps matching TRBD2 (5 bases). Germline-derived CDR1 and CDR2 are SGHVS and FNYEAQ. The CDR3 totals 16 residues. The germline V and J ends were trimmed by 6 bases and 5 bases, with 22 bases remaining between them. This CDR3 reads CASSSSGSLSGETQYF. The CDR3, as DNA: TGTGCCAGCAGTTCATCCGGGTCCCTCTCGGGGGAGACCCAGTACTTC.

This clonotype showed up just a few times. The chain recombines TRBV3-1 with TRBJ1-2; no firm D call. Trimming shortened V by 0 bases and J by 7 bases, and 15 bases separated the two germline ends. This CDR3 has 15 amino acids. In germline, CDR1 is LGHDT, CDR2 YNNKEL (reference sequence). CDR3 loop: CASSQELQQISGYTF. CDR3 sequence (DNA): TGTGCCAGCAGCCAAGAGTTACAGCAGATCTCTGGCTACACCTTC.

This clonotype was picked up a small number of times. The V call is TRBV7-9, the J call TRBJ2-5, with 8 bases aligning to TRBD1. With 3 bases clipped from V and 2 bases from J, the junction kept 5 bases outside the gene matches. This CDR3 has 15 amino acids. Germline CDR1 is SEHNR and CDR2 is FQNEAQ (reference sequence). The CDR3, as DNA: TGTGCCAGCAGCTTGGACAGGGACGTACAAGAGACCCAGTACTTC. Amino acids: CASSLDRDVQETQYF.

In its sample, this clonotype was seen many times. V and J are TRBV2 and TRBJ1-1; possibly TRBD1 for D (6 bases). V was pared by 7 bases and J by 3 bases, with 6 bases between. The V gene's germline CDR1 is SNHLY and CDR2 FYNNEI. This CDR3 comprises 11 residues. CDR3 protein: CASNRDTEAFF. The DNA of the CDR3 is TGTGCCAGCAACAGGGACACTGAAGCTTTCTTT. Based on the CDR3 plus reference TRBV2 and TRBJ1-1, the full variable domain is EPEVTQTPSHQVTQMGQEVILRCVPISNHLYFYWYRQILGQKVEFLVSFYNNEISEKSEIFDDQFSVERPDGSNFTLKIRSTKLEDSAMYFCASNRDTEAFFGQGTRLTVV.

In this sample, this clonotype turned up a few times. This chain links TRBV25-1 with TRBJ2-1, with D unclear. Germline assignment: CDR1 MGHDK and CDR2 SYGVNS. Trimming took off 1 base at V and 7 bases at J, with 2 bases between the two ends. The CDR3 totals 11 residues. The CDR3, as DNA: TGTGCCAGCAGTGAATGGAATGAGCAGTTCTTC. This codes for CASSEWNEQFF.

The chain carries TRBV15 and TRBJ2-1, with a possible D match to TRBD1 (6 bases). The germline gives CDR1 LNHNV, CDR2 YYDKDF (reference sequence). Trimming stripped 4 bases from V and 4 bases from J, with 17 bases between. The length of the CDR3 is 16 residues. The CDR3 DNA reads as TGTGCCACCAGCAAAAATACAGGGAGTTTTTACAATGAGCAGTTCTTC. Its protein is CATSKNTGSFYNEQFF.

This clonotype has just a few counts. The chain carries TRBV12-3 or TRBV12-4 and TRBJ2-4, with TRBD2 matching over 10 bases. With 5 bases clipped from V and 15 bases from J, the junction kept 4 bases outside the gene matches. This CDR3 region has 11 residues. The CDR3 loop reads CASSAGTSAYF. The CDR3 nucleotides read TGTGCCAGCAGTGCCGGGACTAGCGCGTACTTC.

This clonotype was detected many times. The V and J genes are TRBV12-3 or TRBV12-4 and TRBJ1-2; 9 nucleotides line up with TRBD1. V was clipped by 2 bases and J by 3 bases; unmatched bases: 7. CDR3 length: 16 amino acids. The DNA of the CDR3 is TGTGCCAGCAGTTTAAAGACAGGGGGTGGTGACTATGGCTACACCTTC. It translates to CASSLKTGGGDYGYTF.

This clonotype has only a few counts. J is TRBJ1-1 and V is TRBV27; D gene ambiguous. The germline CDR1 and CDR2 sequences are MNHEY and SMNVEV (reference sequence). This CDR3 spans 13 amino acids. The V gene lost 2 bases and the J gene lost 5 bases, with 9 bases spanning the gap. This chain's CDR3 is CASSLKGMTEAFF. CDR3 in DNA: TGTGCCAGCAGTTTAAAGGGAATGACTGAAGCTTTCTTT.

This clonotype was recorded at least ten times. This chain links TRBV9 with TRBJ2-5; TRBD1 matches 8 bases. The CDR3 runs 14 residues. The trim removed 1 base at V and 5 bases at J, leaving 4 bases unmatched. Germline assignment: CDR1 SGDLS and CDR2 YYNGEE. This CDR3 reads CASSVQGARETQYF. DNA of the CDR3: TGTGCCAGCAGCGTACAGGGGGCGCGGGAGACCCAGTACTTC.

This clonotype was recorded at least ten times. The DNA for the CDR3 is TGTGCCAGCATTTTTGAACAGTCTTACAATGAGCAGTTCTTC. This encodes CASIFEQSYNEQFF. V is TRBV2 and J is TRBJ2-1; D unresolved. V was shortened by 7 bases and J by 4 bases, with 14 bases between the two germline ends. There are 14 residues in the CDR3. Germline loops: CDR1 SNHLY, CDR2 FYNNEI.

The CDR3 loop is CASREDSAYEQYF. CDR3 in DNA: TGTGCCAGCAGAGAGGACAGCGCCTACGAGCAGTACTTC. This chain links TRBV2 with TRBJ2-7; D might be TRBD1 (6 bases). The CDR3 extends over 13 amino acids. Looked up from germline, CDR1 is SNHLY and CDR2 is FYNNEI. V lost 6 bases to trimming and J lost 2 bases, with 11 bases between them.

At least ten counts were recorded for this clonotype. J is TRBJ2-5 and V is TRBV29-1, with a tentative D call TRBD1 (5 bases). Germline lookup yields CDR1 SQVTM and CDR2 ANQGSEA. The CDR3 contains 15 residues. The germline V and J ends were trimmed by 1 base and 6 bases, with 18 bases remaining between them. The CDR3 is CSVEGATALGQTQYF. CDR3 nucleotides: TGCAGCGTTGAAGGTGCTACAGCCTTGGGGCAGACCCAGTACTTC.

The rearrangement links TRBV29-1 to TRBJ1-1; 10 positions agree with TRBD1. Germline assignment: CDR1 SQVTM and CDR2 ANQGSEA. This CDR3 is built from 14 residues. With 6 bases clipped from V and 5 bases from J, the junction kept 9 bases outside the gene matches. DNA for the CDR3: TGCAGCGTCCGGACAGGGGGTTTGAGAACTGAAGCTTTCTTT. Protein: CSVRTGGLRTEAFF.

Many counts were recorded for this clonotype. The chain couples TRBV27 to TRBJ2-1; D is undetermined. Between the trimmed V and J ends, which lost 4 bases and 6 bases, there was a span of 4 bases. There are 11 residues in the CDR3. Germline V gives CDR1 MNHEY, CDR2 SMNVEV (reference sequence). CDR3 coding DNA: TGTGCCAGCAGTTCAACCAATGAGCAGTTCTTC. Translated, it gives CASSSTNEQFF.